These 23 T cell receptor beta chains originate from one sample sequenced in a study of T-cell reconstitution after alpha-beta-depleted transplantation in children. The TCRbeta library was prepared with unique molecular identifiers. TCRdb independently ran MiXCR on the PCR reads; one entry per CDR3 protein. The sample lists tens of thousands of distinct CDR3 sequences, under 6% occurring once. Sequences were derived from PBMCs, mostly from graft donor cells, sampled 60 days after TCRalphabeta/CD19-depleted stem cell transplant. These receptors came from a female patient aged 2-9 years who had a stem cell transplant for aplastic anemia, so the T cells may come from the graft donor.

This clonotype appeared a few times. J is TRBJ1-1 and V is TRBV7-9, with 7 positions matching TRBD1. CDR3 length equals 14 residues. Germline V gives CDR1 SEHNR, CDR2 FQNEAQ (reference sequence). The V and J ends lost 1 base and 5 bases, in that order; junction bases with no gene match: 4. The CDR3 nucleotides are TGTGCCAGCAGCTTAGGTGTCAGGGGGACTGAAGCTTTCTTT. The encoded protein is CASSLGVRGTEAFF.

At least ten counts were recorded for this clonotype. The chain carries TRBV7-3 and TRBJ2-6; no clear D gene. With 5 bases removed from V and 2 bases from J, the gap between germline ends came to 13 bases. The CDR3 is 16 residues long. Per germline, CDR1 SGHTA and CDR2 FQGTGA. DNA of the CDR3: TGTGCCAGCAGCCTCCCTGGGGTGCCTGGGGCCAACGTCCTGACTTTC. The encoded protein is CASSLPGVPGANVLTF.

This clonotype was observed at least ten times. This chain connects TRBV7-2 to TRBJ2-3, with D possibly being TRBD1 (6 bases). Germline V gene sequence: CDR1 SGHTA, CDR2 FQGNSA. The CDR3 has 13 residues. V lost 4 bases, J lost 5 bases, and 10 bases lay in between. For the CDR3, the DNA is TGTGCCAGCAGCTCCCAGGACAGAGATACGCAGTATTTT. This translates into CASSSQDRDTQYF. The full variable domain, rest sourced from reference TRBV7-2 and TRBJ2-3, is GAGVSQSPSNKVTEKGKDVELRCDPISGHTALYWYRQSLGQGLEFLIYFQGNSAPDKSGLPSDRFSAERTGGSVSTLTIQRTQQEDSAVYLCASSSQDRDTQYFGPGTRLTVL.

This sequence joins TRBV7-9 and TRBJ2-1, with D hard to call. Per the germline V gene, CDR1 is SEHNR and CDR2 is FQNEAQ (reference sequence). The CDR3 has 14 residues. V was trimmed by 3 bases and J by 6 bases, leaving 12 bases between them. CDR3 amino acids: CASSFPPGPNEQFF. The CDR3 bases are TGTGCCAGCAGCTTCCCGCCAGGCCCCAATGAGCAGTTCTTC.

At least ten counts were recorded for this clonotype. This chain uses TRBV4-2 with TRBJ2-4; a weak D match, TRBD1 (6 bases). V was pared by 2 bases and J by 7 bases, with 9 bases between. The CDR3 covers 13 residues. Germline V gene lookup returns CDR1 LGHNA and CDR2 YNFKEQ. In DNA, the CDR3 is TGTGCCAGCAGCCAACACAGGGATAACATTCAGTACTTC. Amino acids: CASSQHRDNIQYF.

This clonotype was observed a few times. V and J are TRBV5-1 and TRBJ2-6; no reliable D call. Germline CDR1 is SGHRS and CDR2 is YFSETQ. V gave up 6 bases and J gave up 2 bases, with 15 bases separating them. This CDR3 spans 16 amino acids. The CDR3 region is CASTGPSGTGANVLTF. CDR3 bases: TGCGCCAGCACGGGCCCTTCGGGTACTGGGGCCAACGTCCTGACTTTC.

Regarding this clonotype: The conserved phenylalanine or tryptophan is not found at the CDR3 terminus, so this likely reflects a read error. The chain employs TRBV2 and TRBJ2-2; 13 positions match TRBD2. The CDR3 has 17 amino acids. V lost 4 bases and J lost 0; bases outside the gene matches: 2. Germline lookup yields CDR1 SNHLY and CDR2 FYNNEI. The CDR3 nucleotides are TGTGCCAGCAGTGCGGGACTAGCGGGGACGAACACCGGGGAGCTGTTTTTA. It codes for CASSAGLAGTNTGELFL.

Ten or more counts support this clonotype. The rearrangement uses TRBV28 and TRBJ1-1; TRBD1 agrees at 7 bases. Trimming removed 5 bases from V and 1 base from J; junction bases left unmatched: 7. CDR1 is MDHEN, CDR2 SYDVKM, per germline. The CDR3 is 15 amino acids. The CDR3 sequence is CASSGPGQPNTEAFF. DNA for the CDR3: TGTGCCAGCAGTGGGCCGGGACAGCCGAACACTGAAGCTTTCTTT.

The rearrangement uses TRBV11-3 and TRBJ2-1; the D gene is possibly TRBD2 (7 bases). V was trimmed by 3 bases and J by 10 bases, leaving 13 bases between them. The CDR3 covers 13 residues. The germline V gene has CDR1 SGHNT and CDR2 YENEEA. The CDR3 DNA reads as TGTGCCAGCAGCTTGGGGGGGGCCGGAGAGCAGTTCTTC. Its translation is CASSLGGAGEQFF.

The CDR3: CASTEGQALTYEQYF. As DNA, the CDR3 is TGTGCCAGCACGGAGGGGCAGGCCCTCACCTACGAGCAGTACTTC. The chain combines TRBV7-2 with TRBJ2-7; D may be TRBD2 (6 bases). Germline values: CDR1 SGHTA, CDR2 FQGNSA. Trimming took 7 bases from V and 2 from J, leaving 18 bases between them. CDR3 length equals 15 residues. Complete variable domain (other parts from reference TRBV7-2 and TRBJ2-7): GAGVSQSPSNKVTEKGKDVELRCDPISGHTALYWYRQSLGQGLEFLIYFQGNSAPDKSGLPSDRFSAERTGGSVSTLTIQRTQQEDSAVYLCASTEGQALTYEQYFGPGTRLTVT.

The chain carries TRBV6-6 and TRBJ1-2; a weak D match, TRBD1 (5 bases). Germline V lookup: CDR1 MNHNY, CDR2 SVGAGI (reference sequence). The V and J ends lost 0 bases and 8 bases respectively, with 10 bases between them. This CDR3 has 13 residues. The CDR3 loop is CASSYSGGGGYTF. The DNA of the CDR3 is TGTGCCAGCAGTTACTCGGGGGGAGGAGGCTACACCTTC.

At least ten counts were recorded for this clonotype. The chain combines TRBV5-1 with TRBJ2-2; no firm D call. This CDR3 has 15 residues. The V and J ends lost 4 bases and 3 bases respectively, with 13 bases between them. CDR1 SGHRS and CDR2 YFSETQ come from the germline V gene. The DNA for the CDR3 is TGCGCCAGCAGCCAAATTAGGACGGACACCGGGGAGCTGTTTTTT. Its protein is CASSQIRTDTGELFF.

Details on this clonotype: A much larger clonotype is one base distant, so this may be a read error. The genes are TRBV29-1 and TRBJ1-1; TRBD1 matches at 8 bases. The CDR3 extends over 14 amino acids. Germline CDR1 and CDR2: SQVTM and ANQGSEA. The CDR3, as DNA: TGCAGCGTCAAGGACAGGGTGAGGAACACTGACGCTTTCTTT. This sequence encodes CSVKDRVRNTDAFF.

This clonotype has more than one count but fewer than ten. The chain carries TRBV2 and TRBJ2-3; no clear D gene. This CDR3 is 15 amino acids long. Germline-derived CDR1 and CDR2 are SNHLY and FYNNEI. V lost 6 bases to trimming and J lost 1 base, with 14 bases between them. This CDR3 reads CASRSHPGGTDTQYF. DNA of the CDR3: TGTGCCAGCAGAAGCCACCCTGGGGGCACAGATACGCAGTATTTT.

This clonotype appeared a few times. The CDR3 region has the DNA TGTGCCAGCAGTTATCCCATGGGCTCCTATAATTCACCCCTCCACTTT. Translation: CASSYPMGSYNSPLHF. The chain recombines TRBV6-2 or TRBV6-3 with TRBJ1-6; D gene ambiguous. The V end was cut by 3 bases, the J end by 0 bases, with 9 bases between. This CDR3 is 16 amino acids long. From germline, CDR1 is MNHEY and CDR2 SVGEGT.

The chain is built from TRBV7-9 and TRBJ2-2; 11 bases fit TRBD1. CDR1 and CDR2 (germline): SEHNR, FQNEAQ (reference sequence). The CDR3 runs to 19 residues. V trimming: 4 bases; J trimming: 4 bases; junction bases outside the gene matches: 14. CDR3 amino acids: CASSSDRGRWEGRTGELFF. The CDR3 coding sequence is TGTGCCAGCAGCTCGGACAGGGGGCGGTGGGAGGGCCGCACCGGGGAGCTGTTTTTT.

The table lists this clonotype with many counts. This sequence joins TRBV9 and TRBJ2-6, with D unresolved. This CDR3 spans 13 amino acids. CDR1 and CDR2 from the germline V gene are SGDLS and YYNGEE. Trimming removed 0 bases at V and 4 bases at J, with 2 bases between. The CDR3 sequence is CASSVAGANVLTF. The CDR3 DNA sequence: TGTGCCAGCAGCGTAGCCGGGGCCAACGTCCTGACTTTC.

This clonotype is medium-sized in the sample. This chain connects TRBV7-9 to TRBJ2-3; no clear D. V was shortened by 5 bases and J by 0 bases, with 12 bases between the two germline ends. CDR1 SEHNR and CDR2 FQNEAQ come from the germline V gene (reference sequence). CDR3 length: 15 amino acids. The CDR3 DNA reads as TGTGCCAGCAGCCCGGTCCGGCCAAGCACAGATACGCAGTATTTT. This encodes CASSPVRPSTDTQYF.

This clonotype was seen at least ten times. The rearrangement uses TRBV7-8 and TRBJ2-2, with D perhaps matching TRBD1 (6 bases). In germline, CDR1 is SGHVS, CDR2 FQNEAQ. The germline V and J ends were trimmed by 5 bases and 3 bases, with 16 bases remaining between them. This CDR3 comprises 16 residues. The CDR3 nucleotides read TGTGCCAGCAGCGCTCATCCAGGGGTGGACACCGGGGAGCTGTTTTTT. Protein: CASSAHPGVDTGELFF.

This clonotype was recorded at least ten times. V and J are TRBV4-2 and TRBJ2-7; 11 bases are shared with TRBD2. The CDR3 loop spans 16 amino acids. The germline V gene has CDR1 LGHNA and CDR2 YNFKEQ. With V trimmed by 0 bases and J by 3 bases, 4 bases remained unmatched. The CDR3 nucleotides read TGTGCCAGCAGCCAAGACAAGGGACTAGCGGTCTACGAGCAGTACTTC. Protein sequence: CASSQDKGLAVYEQYF.

This clonotype was counted ten times or more. The chain employs TRBV10-3 and TRBJ1-1, with D tentatively TRBD1 (5 bases). The V gene lost 6 bases and the J gene lost 4 bases, with 15 bases spanning the gap. CDR1 and CDR2 from the germline V gene are ENHRY and SYGVKD. There are 14 residues in the CDR3. This chain's CDR3 is CAISGSGSITEAFF. The DNA of the CDR3 is TGTGCCATCAGCGGATCAGGGTCGATCACTGAAGCTTTCTTT.

This clonotype was seen ten or more times. The chain has TRBV12-3 or TRBV12-4 and TRBJ1-1; D gene uncertain. The V gene lost 3 bases and the J gene lost 5 bases, with 13 bases spanning the gap. This CDR3 is built from 14 residues. CDR3 in DNA: TGTGCCAGCAGTTTTGCTGGGGATAAGACTGAAGCTTTCTTT. This codes for CASSFAGDKTEAFF.

This clonotype occurred many times. The rearrangement links TRBV20-1 to TRBJ2-5; 7 bases agree with TRBD2. Germline lookup yields CDR1 DFQATT and CDR2 SNEGSKA (reference sequence). The CDR3 covers 16 residues. V shed 2 bases, J shed 0 bases, and the junction held 9 bases outside the gene matches. This CDR3 reads CSARPRLAWYQETQYF. CDR3 nucleotide sequence: TGCAGTGCTAGACCAAGACTAGCTTGGTACCAAGAGACCCAGTACTTC.